The T cell receptor beta chain described here comes from a study of CD8 T cells in Susac syndrome (dated by TCRdb to 2018 to 2020). In terms of the full investigation: Of the Susac syndrome patients who were sequenced, about six had clinically active disease and 8 or 9 were in clinical remission. At the time of blood withdrawal, Susac syndrome patients were either therapy-naive, taking corticosteroids (with some also receiving IVIg), or on IVIg alone. Repertoire sequencing was used to test whether CD8+ T cell activation and differentiation in Susac syndrome was antigen driven. The clonality of the CD8+ T cell repertoire was compared across over 10 healthy donors, roughly 14 Susac syndrome patients and under 18 multiple sclerosis patients.

Of note for this clonotype: It lacks a known antigen. Base qualities are not recorded, but no much larger clone differs from it by a single base.

The investigation overall reported the following: Clonal expansion was seen in Susac syndrome CD8+ repertoires, peaking in CD8+ TEMRA cells and being greater in clinically active patients than in remitting ones. The TCR sequencing and HLA analysis was acknowledged to have included a relatively small number of individuals. Fewer than 20 Susac-specific public clones were identified in the total CD8+ repertoire, and roughly five Susac-specific public clones were identified in the CD8+ TEMRA repertoire.

V was cut back by 4 bases and J by 6 bases, leaving a gap of 12 bases between them. The germline V gene encodes CDR1 SGHDN and CDR2 FVKESK. The CDR3 runs 13 amino acids, cysteine and phenylalanine included. The kept DNA is CDR3 alone, 39 bases in frame from the first base. RNA was extracted using the RNeasy kit, and about 0.5 to 1 microgram was reverse transcribed with random hexamers. TCR beta CDR3 regions were amplified with the immunoSEQ multiplex PCR assay covering 54 Vbeta and 13 Jbeta segments. PCR amplification bias was corrected by using a synthetic template baseline for primer optimization and computational correction. The study's processing was this. Only productive sequences were kept, with reads annotated to V, D and J genes according to IMGT and analyzed in immunoSEQ Analyzer. To calculate clonality, Shannon entropy was normalized by log2 of the number of productive unique sequences and then subtracted from one. For each patient and control, public and private clones were evaluated among the 100 most prevalent clones. Clones were defined as Susac-specific if absent from the healthy and MS cohorts, from 900 to 1,200 published viral clones and from other ImmuneACCESS disease sequences. The raw public reads went through TCRdb reprocessing: fastp at Q25, MiXCR clone calling, in-frame beta chains kept. Rows merge per CDR3 protein into single entries with the most common DNA and genes. TCRdb's processing, not the authors', yielded these V and J calls. This sample gives about 140,000 distinct CDR3 sequences in total; 95% of them show up just once. The ten largest clones take up roughly 0.17% of the sample.

High-throughput TCR beta sequencing profiled peripheral blood CD8+ and CD4+ T cells from healthy donors, Susac syndrome patients and multiple sclerosis patients. Susac syndrome patients met recently defined diagnostic criteria for definite or probable disease. Bulk CD8+ and CD4+ T cells were purified by magnetic negative isolation, whereas CD8+ TEMRA cells were enriched by FACS. Blood was drawn into EDTA tubes, processed within 24 hours, and PBMCs were isolated by density gradient centrifugation. PBMCs destined for TCR sequencing were cryopreserved in liquid nitrogen and later thawed in a 37 °C water bath. Purity of sorted or isolated CD4+, CD8+ and CD8+ TEMRA cells was at least 90%.

The origin of this receptor is a human donor with Susac syndrome. The sequenced sample consisted of CD8+ T cells from PBMCs. The chain joins TRBV14 to TRBJ1-2, with an unclear D gene assignment. At the DNA level, the sequence is TGTGCCAGCAGCCCGGGTCGACATAATGGCTACACCTTC. It translates to CASSPGRHNGYTF.